A single sample gave rise to the 7 T cell receptor beta chains below, sequenced in a study of CD8+ T cells in alopecia areata. Extracted from the samples, RNA was reverse transcribed into cDNA to serve as the sequencing template. Here immunoSEQ multiplex PCR was the method, and the copy in TCRdb shows in-frame clones only, minus some. The table records 200,000 to 250,000 clones, under 70% of them present only once. Described treatment: oral pan-JAK inhibitor, 5-10 mg twice daily. Sequences were derived from CD4+ T cells sorted from blood, sampled at week 4, from a patient treated with tofacitinib. Receptors were obtained from a human donor with alopecia areata.

J is TRBJ1-2 and V is TRBV2; 7 bases are shared with TRBD1. The CDR3 extends over 13 amino acids. The J segment lost 8 bases and the V segment lost 6 bases, leaving 9 bases of the junction unmatched. Germline V gene sequence: CDR1 SNHLY, CDR2 FYNNEI. CDR3 DNA sequence: TGTGCCAGCAGAGAATCGACAGGGTACGGCTACACCTTC. The encoded protein is CASRESTGYGYTF.

The chain couples TRBV4-1 to TRBJ1-1; 9 positions agree with TRBD1. Germline V gene sequence: CDR1 MGHRA, CDR2 YSYEKL. The CDR3 runs to 15 residues. With 4 bases clipped from V and 5 bases from J, the junction kept 8 bases outside the gene matches. CDR3 in amino acids: CASSRPGQGHTEAFF. The DNA for the CDR3 is TGCGCCAGCAGCCGACCGGGACAGGGTCATACTGAAGCTTTCTTT.

This chain connects TRBV7-9 to TRBJ1-5, with 10 bases that match TRBD1. Trimming removed 2 bases from V and 8 bases from J; junction bases left unmatched: 3. CDR1 is SEHNR and CDR2 is FQNEAQ in the germline V gene (reference sequence). This CDR3 contains 14 residues. The CDR3, as DNA: TGTGCCAGCAGCTTACTCGGACAGGGGGAGCCCCAGCATTTT. Translated: CASSLLGQGEPQHF. The whole variable domain, filled in from reference TRBV7-9 and TRBJ1-5, reads DTGVSQNPRHKITKRGQNVTFRCDPISEHNRLYWYRQTLGQGPEFLTYFQNEAQLEKSRLLSDRFSAERPKGSFSTLEIQRTEQGDSAMYLCASSLLGQGEPQHFGDGTRLSIL.

CDR3: CSVEGRKSEAFF. The CDR3 DNA reads TGCAGCGTTGAGGGGCGTAAAAGTGAAGCTTTCTTT. The chain links TRBV29-1 to TRBJ1-1; maybe TRBD1 (5 bases). CDR1 is SQVTM and CDR2 is ANQGSEA in the germline V gene. Trimming stripped 3 bases from V and 7 bases from J, with 12 bases between. This CDR3 has 12 residues.

The chain uses TRBV4-2 and TRBJ2-3, with D possibly being TRBD2 (6 bases). Germline V gene sequence: CDR1 LGHNA, CDR2 YNFKEQ. Trimming took off 0 bases at V and 2 bases at J, with 12 bases between the two ends. The CDR3 is 16 residues long. CDR3 residues: CASSQDYRGVTDTQYF. CDR3 in DNA: TGTGCCAGCAGCCAAGATTACCGCGGGGTCACAGATACGCAGTATTTT.

The rearrangement uses TRBV5-4 and TRBJ1-2, with 7 bases matching TRBD1. Germline CDR1 reads SGHNT; CDR2 reads YYREEE (reference sequence). Trimming cost V 4 bases and J 6 bases; bases outside gene matches: 9. The CDR3 is made up of 14 amino acids. This CDR3 reads CASSTDRAWDGYTF. The CDR3 region has the DNA TGTGCCAGCAGCACCGACAGGGCCTGGGATGGCTACACCTTC.

This clone was observed many times. The V gene is TRBV2, the J gene TRBJ2-7; TRBD1 aligns across 7 bases. J was trimmed by 1 base and V by 9 bases; bases with no gene match: 6. Germline CDR1 SNHLY, CDR2 FYNNEI. The CDR3 loop spans 13 amino acids. The CDR3 DNA reads as TGTGCCAGAGGGACAGTCGATTCCTACGAGCAGTACTTC. It codes for CARGTVDSYEQYF.